This T cell receptor beta chain was recorded in a study of blood T cell repertoires in COVID-19. Generated by immunoSEQ multiplex PCR, the TCRdb table keeps only in-frame clones and is missing some. The sample has approximately 160,000 clones, about 90% seen once; the top ten hold roughly 4%. The germline V gene encodes CDR1 KGHSH and CDR2 LQKENI. This CDR3 region has 14 residues. Trimming left V 4 bases short and J 7 bases short, with 16 bases between. The TCR originated in an older woman with acute or convalescent COVID-19. The chain links TRBV18 to TRBJ1-1, with D possibly TRBD1 on 6 matching bases. Sequencing was done on a sample of peripheral blood. In nucleotides, the CDR3 is TGTGCCAGCTCACGTCCACAGGGTAACGGTGAAGCTTTCTTT. Amino acid sequence: CASSRPQGNGEAFF.